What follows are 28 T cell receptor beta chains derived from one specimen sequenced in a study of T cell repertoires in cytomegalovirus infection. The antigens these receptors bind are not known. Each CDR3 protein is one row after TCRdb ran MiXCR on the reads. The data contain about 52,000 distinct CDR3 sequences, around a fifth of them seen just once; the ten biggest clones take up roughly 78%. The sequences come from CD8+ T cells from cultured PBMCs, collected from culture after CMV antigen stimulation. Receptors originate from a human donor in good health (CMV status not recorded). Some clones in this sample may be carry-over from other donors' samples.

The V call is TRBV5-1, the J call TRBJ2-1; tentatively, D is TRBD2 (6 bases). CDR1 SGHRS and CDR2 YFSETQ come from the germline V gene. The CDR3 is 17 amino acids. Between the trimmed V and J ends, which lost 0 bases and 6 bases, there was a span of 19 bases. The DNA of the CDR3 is TGCGCCAGCAGCTTGGGCGGGGCCTCAATTCCCCGCAATGAGCAGTTCTTC. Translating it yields CASSLGGASIPRNEQFF.

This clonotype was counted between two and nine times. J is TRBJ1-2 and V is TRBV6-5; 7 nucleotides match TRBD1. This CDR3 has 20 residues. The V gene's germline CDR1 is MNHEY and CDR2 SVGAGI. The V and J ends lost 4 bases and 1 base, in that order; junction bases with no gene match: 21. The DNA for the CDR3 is TGTGCCAGCAGTTCGGGAGGTGGGGACAGAACCACATACTTTAACTATGGCTACACCTTC. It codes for CASSSGGGDRTTYFNYGYTF.

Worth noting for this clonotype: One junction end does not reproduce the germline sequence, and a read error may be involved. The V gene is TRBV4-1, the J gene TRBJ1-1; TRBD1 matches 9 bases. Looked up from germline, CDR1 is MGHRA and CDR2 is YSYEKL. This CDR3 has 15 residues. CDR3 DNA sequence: TGTGCCAGCAGCCAAGAGACAGGGGGTGCCACTGAAGCTTTCTTT. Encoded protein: CASSQETGGATEAFF.

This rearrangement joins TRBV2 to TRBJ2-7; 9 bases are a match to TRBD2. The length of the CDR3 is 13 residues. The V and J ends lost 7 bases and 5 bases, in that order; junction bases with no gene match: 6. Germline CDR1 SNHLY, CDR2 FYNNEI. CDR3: CASNDRTSDEQYF. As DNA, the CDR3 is TGTGCCAGCAATGACCGGACTAGCGACGAGCAGTACTTC.

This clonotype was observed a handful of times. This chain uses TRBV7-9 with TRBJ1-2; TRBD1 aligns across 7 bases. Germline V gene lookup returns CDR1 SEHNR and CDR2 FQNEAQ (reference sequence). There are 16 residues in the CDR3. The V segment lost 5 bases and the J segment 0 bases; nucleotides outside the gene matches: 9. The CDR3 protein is CASSPGGTDPNYGYTF. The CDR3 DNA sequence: TGTGCCAGCAGCCCGGGTGGGACAGACCCTAACTATGGCTACACCTTC.

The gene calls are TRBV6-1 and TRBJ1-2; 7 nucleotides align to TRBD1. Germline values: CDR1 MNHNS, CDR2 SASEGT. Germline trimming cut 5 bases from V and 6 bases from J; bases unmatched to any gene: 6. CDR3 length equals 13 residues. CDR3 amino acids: CASSSPGQNGYTF. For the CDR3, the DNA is TGTGCCAGCAGTAGTCCGGGACAGAATGGCTACACCTTC.

CDR3 sequence reads: CASVGGYNSPLHF. DNA for the CDR3: TGTGCCAGCGTGGGGGGTTATAATTCACCCCTCCACTTT. The chain joins TRBV2 to TRBJ1-6; D might be TRBD1 (5 bases). Trimming removed 8 bases at V and 4 bases at J, with 9 bases between. Germline V gene sequence: CDR1 SNHLY, CDR2 FYNNEI. The CDR3 contains 13 residues.

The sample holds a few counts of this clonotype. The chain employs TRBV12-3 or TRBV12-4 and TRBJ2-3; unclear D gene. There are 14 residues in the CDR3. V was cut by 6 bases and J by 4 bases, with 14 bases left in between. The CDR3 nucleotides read TGTGCCAGCAGCCCGGTGGCCTCCGCAGATACGCAGTATTTT. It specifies CASSPVASADTQYF.

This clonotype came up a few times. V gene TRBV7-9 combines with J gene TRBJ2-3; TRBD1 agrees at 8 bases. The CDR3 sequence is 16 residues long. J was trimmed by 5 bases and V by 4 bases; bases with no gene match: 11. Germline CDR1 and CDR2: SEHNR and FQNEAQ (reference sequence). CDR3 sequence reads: CASSSPDRGTGDTQYF. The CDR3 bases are TGTGCCAGCAGCTCACCTGACAGGGGCACAGGAGATACGCAGTATTTT.

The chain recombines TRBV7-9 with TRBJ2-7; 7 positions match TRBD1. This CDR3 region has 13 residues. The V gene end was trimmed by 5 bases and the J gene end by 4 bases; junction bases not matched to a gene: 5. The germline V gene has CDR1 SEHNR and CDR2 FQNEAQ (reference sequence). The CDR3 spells CASSAWDSYEQYF. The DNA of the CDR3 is TGTGCCAGCAGCGCGTGGGACAGTTACGAGCAGTACTTC.

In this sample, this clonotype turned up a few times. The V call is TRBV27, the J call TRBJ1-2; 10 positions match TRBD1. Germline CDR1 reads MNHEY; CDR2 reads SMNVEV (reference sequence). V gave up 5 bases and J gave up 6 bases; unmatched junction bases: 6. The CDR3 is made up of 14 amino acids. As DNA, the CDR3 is TGTGCCAGCAGTCTTAGGGACAGGGGCAATGGCTACACCTTC. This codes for CASSLRDRGNGYTF.

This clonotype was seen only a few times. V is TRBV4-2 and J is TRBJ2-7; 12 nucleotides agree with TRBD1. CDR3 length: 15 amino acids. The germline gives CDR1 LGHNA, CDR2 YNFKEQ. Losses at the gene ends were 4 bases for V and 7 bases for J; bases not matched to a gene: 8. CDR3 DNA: TGTGCCAGCAGCCCATGGGGACAGGGGGCGGATGAGCAGTACTTC. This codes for CASSPWGQGADEQYF.

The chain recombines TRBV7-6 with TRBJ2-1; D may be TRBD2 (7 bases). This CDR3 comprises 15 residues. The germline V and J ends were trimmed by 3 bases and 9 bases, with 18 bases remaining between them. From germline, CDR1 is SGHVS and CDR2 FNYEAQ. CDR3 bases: TGTGCCAGCAGCTTCGCCGGGGGGCCGAGTAGTGAGCAGTTCTTC. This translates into CASSFAGGPSSEQFF. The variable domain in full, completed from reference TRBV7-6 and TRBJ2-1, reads GAGVSQSPRYKVTKRGQDVALRCDPISGHVSLYWYRQALGQGPEFLTYFNYEAQQDKSGLPNDRFSAERPEGSISTLTIQRTEQRDSAMYRCASSFAGGPSSEQFFGPGTRLTVL.

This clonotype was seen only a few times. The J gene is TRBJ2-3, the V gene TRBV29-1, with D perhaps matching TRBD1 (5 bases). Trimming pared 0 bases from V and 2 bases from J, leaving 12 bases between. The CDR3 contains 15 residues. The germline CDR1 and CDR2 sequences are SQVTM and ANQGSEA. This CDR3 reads CSVEEKGNDTDTQYF. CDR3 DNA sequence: TGCAGCGTTGAAGAAAAGGGGAACGACACAGATACGCAGTATTTT.

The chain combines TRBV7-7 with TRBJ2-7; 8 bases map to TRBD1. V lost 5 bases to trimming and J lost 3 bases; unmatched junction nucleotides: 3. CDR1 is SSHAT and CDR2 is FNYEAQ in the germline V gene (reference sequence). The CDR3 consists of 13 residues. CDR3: CASSAGTGYEQYF. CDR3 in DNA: TGTGCCAGCAGCGCGGGGACAGGCTACGAGCAGTACTTC.

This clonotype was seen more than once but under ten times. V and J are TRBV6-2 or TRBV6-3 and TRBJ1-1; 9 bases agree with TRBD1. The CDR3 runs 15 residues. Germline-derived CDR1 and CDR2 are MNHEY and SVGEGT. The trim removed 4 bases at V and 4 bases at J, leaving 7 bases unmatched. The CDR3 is CASSSSGTGFTEAFF. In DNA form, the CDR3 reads TGTGCCAGCAGTTCATCCGGGACAGGGTTCACTGAAGCTTTCTTT.

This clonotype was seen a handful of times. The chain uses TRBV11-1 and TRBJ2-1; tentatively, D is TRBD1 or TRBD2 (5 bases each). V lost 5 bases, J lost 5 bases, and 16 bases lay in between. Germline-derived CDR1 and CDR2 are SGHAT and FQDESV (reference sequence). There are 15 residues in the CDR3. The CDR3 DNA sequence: TGTGCCAGCAGCATAACTAGGGGCTTAGACAATGAGCAGTTCTTC. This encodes CASSITRGLDNEQFF.

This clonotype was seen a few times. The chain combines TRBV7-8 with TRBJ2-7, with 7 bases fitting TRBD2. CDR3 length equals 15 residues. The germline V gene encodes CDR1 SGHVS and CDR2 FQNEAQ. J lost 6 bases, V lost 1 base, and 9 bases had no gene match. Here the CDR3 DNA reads TGTGCCAGCAGCTTAGTGGGGGGGGTGAGCCGCGAGCAGTACTTC. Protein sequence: CASSLVGGVSREQYF.

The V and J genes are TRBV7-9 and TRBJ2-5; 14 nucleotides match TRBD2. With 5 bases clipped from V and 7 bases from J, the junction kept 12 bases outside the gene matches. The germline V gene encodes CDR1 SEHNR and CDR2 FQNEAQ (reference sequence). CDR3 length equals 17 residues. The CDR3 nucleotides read TGTGCCAGCAGCCCGAGGACTAGCGGGAGGATTCGGGGGACCCAGTACTTC. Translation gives CASSPRTSGRIRGTQYF.

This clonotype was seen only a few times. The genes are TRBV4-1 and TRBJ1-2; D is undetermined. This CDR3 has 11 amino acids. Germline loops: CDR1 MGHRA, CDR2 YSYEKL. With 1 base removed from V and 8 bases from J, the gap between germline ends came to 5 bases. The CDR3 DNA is TGCGCCAGCAGCCAAGTAAGAGGCTACACCTTC. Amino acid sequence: CASSQVRGYTF.

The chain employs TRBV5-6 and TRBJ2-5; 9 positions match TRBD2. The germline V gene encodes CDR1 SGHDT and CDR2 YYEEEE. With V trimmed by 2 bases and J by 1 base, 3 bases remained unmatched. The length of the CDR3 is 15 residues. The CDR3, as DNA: TGTGCCAGCAGCTTTCGCGGGGGGGCCCAAGAGACCCAGTACTTC. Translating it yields CASSFRGGAQETQYF. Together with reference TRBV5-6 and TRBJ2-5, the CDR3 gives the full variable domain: DAGVTQSPTHLIKTRGQQVTLRCSPKSGHDTVSWYQQALGQGPQFIFQYYEEEERQRGNFPDRFSGHQFPNYSSELNVNALLLGDSALYLCASSFRGGAQETQYFGPGTRLLVL.

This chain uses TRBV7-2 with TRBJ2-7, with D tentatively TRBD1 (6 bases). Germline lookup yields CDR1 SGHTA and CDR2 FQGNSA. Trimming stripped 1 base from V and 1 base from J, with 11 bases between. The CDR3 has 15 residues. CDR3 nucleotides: TGTGCCAGCAGCTTAGATAGCAGGGGATCCTACGAGCAGTACTTC. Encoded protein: CASSLDSRGSYEQYF. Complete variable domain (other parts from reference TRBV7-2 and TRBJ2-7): GAGVSQSPSNKVTEKGKDVELRCDPISGHTALYWYRQSLGQGLEFLIYFQGNSAPDKSGLPSDRFSAERTGGSVSTLTIQRTQQEDSAVYLCASSLDSRGSYEQYFGPGTRLTVT.

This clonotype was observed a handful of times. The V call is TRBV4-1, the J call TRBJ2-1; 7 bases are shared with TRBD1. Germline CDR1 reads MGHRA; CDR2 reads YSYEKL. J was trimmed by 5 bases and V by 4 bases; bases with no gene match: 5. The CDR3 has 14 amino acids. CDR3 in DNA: TGCGCCAGCAGCCTCACAGGGGATCACAATGAGCAGTTCTTC. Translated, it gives CASSLTGDHNEQFF.

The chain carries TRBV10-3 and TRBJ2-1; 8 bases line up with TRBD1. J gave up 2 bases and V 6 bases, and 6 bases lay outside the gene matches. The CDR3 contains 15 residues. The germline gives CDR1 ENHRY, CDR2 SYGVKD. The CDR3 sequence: CAISSGTGAYNEQFF. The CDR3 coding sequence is TGTGCCATCAGCTCCGGGACAGGAGCCTACAATGAGCAGTTCTTC.

DNA for the CDR3: TGTGCCAGCAGCCCCAGCGACAGCAACTATGGCTACACCTTC. Protein sequence: CASSPSDSNYGYTF. This chain connects TRBV7-9 to TRBJ1-2; a weak D match, TRBD1 (5 bases). CDR1 and CDR2 from the germline V gene are SEHNR and FQNEAQ (reference sequence). The CDR3 totals 14 residues. V was clipped by 5 bases and J by 2 bases, with 12 bases between them.

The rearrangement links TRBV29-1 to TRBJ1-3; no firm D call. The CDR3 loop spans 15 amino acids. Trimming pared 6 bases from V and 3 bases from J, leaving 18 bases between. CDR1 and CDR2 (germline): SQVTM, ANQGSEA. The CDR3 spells CSVSAPAAYGNTIYF. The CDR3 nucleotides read TGCAGCGTCTCAGCTCCCGCCGCGTATGGAAACACCATATATTTT.

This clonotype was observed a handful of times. The DNA for the CDR3 is TGTGCCAGCAGTTACTCGCCCCCCCCAGGAATAATGAACACTGAAGCTTTCTTT. It yields the protein CASSYSPPPGIMNTEAFF. The chain has TRBV6-2 or TRBV6-3 and TRBJ1-1; D is undetermined. The CDR3 has 18 amino acids. Trimming pared 0 bases from V and 0 bases from J, leaving 17 bases between. The V gene's germline CDR1 is MNHEY and CDR2 SVGEGT.

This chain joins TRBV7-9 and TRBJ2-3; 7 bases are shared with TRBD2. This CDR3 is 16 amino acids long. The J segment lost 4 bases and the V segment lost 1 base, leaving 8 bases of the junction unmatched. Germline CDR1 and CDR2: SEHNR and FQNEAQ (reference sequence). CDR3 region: CASSLENGGSADTQYF. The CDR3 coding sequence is TGTGCCAGCAGCTTAGAGAACGGGGGGAGCGCAGATACGCAGTATTTT. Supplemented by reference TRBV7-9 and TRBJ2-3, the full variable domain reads DTGVSQNPRHKITKRGQNVTFRCDPISEHNRLYWYRQTLGQGPEFLTYFQNEAQLEKSRLLSDRFSAERPKGSFSTLEIQRTEQGDSAMYLCASSLENGGSADTQYFGPGTRLTVL.